This TCR beta chain was recovered during a study of OX40 agonist ivuxolimab in advanced cancers. For the study at large: Hepatocellular carcinoma, melanoma, renal cell or head and neck cancer occurred in dose-escalation patients.

Libraries were prepared by immunoSEQ multiplex PCR; TCRdb keeps only in-frame clonotypes and omits some of them. The sample consists of roughly 43,000 clones, 82% of them appearing once. The CDR3 is made up of 15 amino acids. CDR1 and CDR2 from the germline V gene are KGHSH and LQKENI. Trimming stripped 2 bases from V and 6 bases from J, with 14 bases between. The receptor comes from an adult with an advanced solid tumor such as melanoma, head and neck, liver or kidney cancer. Specimen: CD4+ or CD8+ T cells sorted from blood, collected in a trial of the OX40 agonist ivuxolimab. The rearrangement joins TRBV18 to TRBJ1-3, with D possibly TRBD1 on 5 matching bases. The CDR3 nucleotides are TGTGCCAGCTCACCATCGACAGCCCTTGAAAACACCATATATTTT. Protein product: CASSPSTALENTIYF.